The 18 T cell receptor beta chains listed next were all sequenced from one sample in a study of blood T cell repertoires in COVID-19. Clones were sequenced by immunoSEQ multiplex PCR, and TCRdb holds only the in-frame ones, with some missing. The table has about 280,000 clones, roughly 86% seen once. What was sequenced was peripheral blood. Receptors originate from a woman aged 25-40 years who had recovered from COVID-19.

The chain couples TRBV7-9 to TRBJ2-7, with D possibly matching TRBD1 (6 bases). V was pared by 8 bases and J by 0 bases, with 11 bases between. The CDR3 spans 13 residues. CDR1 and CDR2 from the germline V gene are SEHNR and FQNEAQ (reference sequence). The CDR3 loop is CASQGMASYEQYF. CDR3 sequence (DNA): TGTGCCAGCCAGGGGATGGCCTCCTACGAGCAGTACTTC.

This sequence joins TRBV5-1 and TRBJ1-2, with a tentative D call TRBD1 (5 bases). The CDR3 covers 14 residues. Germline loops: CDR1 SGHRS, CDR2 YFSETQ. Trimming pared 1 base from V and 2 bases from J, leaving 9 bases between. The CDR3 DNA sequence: TGCGCCAGCAGCTTGAACCCAGGGAACTATGGCTACACCTTC. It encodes CASSLNPGNYGYTF.

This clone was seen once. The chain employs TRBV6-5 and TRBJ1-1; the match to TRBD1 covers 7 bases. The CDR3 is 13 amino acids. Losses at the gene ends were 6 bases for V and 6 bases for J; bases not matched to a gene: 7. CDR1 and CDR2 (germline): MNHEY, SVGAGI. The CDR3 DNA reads TGTGCCAGCAGACGACAGGGTCTCGCTGAAGCTTTCTTT. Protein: CASRRQGLAEAFF.

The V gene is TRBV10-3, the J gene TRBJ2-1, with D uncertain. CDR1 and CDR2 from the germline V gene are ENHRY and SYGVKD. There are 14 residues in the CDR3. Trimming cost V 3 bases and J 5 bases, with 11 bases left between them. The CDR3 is CAISDTVNDNEQFF. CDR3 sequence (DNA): TGTGCCATCAGTGATACGGTAAATGACAATGAGCAGTTCTTC.

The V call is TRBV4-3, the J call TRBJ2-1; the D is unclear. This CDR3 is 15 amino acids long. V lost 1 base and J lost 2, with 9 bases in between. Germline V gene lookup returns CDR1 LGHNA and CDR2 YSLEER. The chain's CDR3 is CASSQGSGPYNEQFF. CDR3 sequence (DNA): TGCGCCAGCAGCCAAGGATCCGGTCCCTACAATGAGCAGTTCTTC.

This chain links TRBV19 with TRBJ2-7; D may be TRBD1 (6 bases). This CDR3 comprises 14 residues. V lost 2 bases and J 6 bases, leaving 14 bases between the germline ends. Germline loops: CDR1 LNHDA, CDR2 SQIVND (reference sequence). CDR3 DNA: TGTGCCAGTAGTATAAGACAGGATCCCCGCGAGCAGTACTTC. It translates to CASSIRQDPREQYF.

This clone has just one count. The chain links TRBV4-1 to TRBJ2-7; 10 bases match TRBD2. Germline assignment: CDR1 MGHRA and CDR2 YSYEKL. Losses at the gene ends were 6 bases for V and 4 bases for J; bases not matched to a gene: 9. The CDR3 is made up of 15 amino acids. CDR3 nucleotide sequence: TGCGCCAGCAGTCAATTCTCTAGCGGGAGTTACGAGCAGTACTTC. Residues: CASSQFSSGSYEQYF.

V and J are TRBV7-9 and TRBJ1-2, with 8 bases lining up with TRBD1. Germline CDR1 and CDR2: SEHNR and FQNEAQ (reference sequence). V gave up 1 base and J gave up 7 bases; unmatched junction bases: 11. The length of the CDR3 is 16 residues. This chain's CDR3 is CASSLGRRQGISGYTF. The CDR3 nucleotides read TGTGCCAGCAGCTTAGGGAGGAGACAGGGGATAAGTGGCTACACCTTC.

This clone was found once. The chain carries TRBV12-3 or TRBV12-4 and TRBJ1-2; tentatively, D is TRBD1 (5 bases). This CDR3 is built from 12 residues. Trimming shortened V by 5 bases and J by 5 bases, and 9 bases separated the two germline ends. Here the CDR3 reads CASSQGLYGYTF. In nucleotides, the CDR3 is TGTGCCAGCAGTCAGGGCCTTTATGGCTACACCTTC.

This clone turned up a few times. The CDR3 nucleotides read TGTGCCAGCAGCCTAACTTGGGCCCCCTCGAACCAGCCCCAGCATTTT. This sequence encodes CASSLTWAPSNQPQHF. This rearrangement joins TRBV7-2 to TRBJ1-5; D unclear. With 5 bases removed from V and 7 bases from J, the gap between germline ends came to 21 bases. The CDR3 spans 16 residues. Germline V gene sequence: CDR1 SGHTA, CDR2 FQGNSA.

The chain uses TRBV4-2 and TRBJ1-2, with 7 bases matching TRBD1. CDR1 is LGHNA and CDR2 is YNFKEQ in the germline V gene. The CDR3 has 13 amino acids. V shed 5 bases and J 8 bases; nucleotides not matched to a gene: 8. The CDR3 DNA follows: TGTGCCAGCAGCGATCTGGGACAGAGAGGCTACACCTTC. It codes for CASSDLGQRGYTF.

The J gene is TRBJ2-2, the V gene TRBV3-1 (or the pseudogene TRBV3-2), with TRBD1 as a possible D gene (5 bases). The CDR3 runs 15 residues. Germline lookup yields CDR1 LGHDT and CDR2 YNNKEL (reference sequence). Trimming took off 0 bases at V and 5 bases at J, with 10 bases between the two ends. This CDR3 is CASSQDLPGTGELFF. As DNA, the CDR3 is TGTGCCAGCAGCCAAGATCTTCCAGGGACCGGGGAGCTGTTTTTT.

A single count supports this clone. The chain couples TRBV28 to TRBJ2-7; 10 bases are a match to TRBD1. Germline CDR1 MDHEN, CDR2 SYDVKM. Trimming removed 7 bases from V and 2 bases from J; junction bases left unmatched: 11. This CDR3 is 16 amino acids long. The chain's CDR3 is CASTPITGTGAYEQYF. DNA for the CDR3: TGTGCCAGCACCCCAATCACGGGGACAGGGGCCTACGAGCAGTACTTC. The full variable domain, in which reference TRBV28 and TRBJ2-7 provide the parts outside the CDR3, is DVKVTQSSRYLVKRTGEKVFLECVQDMDHENMFWYRQDPGLGLRLIYFSYDVKMKEKGDIPEGYSVSREKKERFSLILESASTNQTSMYLCASTPITGTGAYEQYFGPGTRLTVT.

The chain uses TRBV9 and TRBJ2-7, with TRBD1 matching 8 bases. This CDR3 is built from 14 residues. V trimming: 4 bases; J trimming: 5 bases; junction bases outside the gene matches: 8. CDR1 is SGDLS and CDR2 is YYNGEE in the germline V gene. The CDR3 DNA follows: TGTGCCAGCAGCAAAGACAGGGGTGGCGACGAGCAGTACTTC. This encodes CASSKDRGGDEQYF. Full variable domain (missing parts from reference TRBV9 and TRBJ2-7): DSGVTQTPKHLITATGQRVTLRCSPRSGDLSVYWYQQSLDQGLQFLIQYYNGEERAKGNILERFSAQQFPDLHSELNLSSLELGDSALYFCASSKDRGGDEQYFGPGTRLTVT.

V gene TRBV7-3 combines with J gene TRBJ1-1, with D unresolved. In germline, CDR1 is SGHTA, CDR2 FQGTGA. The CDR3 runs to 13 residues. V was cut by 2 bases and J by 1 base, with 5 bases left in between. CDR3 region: CASSLGRNTEAFF. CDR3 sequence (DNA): TGTGCCAGCAGCTTAGGGCGGAACACTGAAGCTTTCTTT.

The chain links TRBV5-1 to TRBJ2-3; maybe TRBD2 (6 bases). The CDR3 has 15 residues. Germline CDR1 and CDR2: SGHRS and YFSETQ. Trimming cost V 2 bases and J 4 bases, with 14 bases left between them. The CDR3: CASSFTPGGPDTQYF. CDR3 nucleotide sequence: TGCGCCAGCAGCTTCACCCCCGGGGGTCCAGATACGCAGTATTTT.

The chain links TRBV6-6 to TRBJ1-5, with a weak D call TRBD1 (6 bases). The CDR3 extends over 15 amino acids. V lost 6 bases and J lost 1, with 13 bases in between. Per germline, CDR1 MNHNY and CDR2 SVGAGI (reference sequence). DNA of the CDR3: TGTGCCAGCAGCTCTACCGGGACAAGCAATCAGCCCCAGCATTTT. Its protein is CASSSTGTSNQPQHF.

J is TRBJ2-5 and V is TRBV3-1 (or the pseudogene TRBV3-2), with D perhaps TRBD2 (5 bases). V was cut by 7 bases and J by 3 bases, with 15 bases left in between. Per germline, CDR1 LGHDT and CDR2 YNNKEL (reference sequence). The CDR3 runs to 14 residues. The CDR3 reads CASTSARREETQYF. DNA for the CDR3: TGTGCCAGCACTTCGGCCCGGCGGGAAGAGACCCAGTACTTC.